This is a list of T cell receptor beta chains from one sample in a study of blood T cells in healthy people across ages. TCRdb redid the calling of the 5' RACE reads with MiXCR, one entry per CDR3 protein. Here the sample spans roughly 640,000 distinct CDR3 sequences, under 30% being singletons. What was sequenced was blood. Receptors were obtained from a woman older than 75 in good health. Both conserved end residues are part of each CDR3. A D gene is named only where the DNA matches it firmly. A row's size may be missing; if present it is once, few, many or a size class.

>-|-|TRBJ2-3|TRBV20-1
CSATDTGPTQYF
TGCAGTGCTACCGATACGGGACCCACGCAGTATTTT
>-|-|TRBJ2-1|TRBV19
CASRQRDRRQYEQFF
TGTGCCAGTAGGCAGCGGGACAGGAGGCAATATGAGCAGTTCTTC
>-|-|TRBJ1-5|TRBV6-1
CASIAIGGKGASNQPQHF
TGTGCCAGCATCGCCATAGGGGGGAAAGGGGCGAGCAATCAGCCCCAGCATTTT
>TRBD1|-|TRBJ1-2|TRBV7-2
CASSSPTGSRGSNYGYTF
TGTGCCAGCAGCTCGCCGACAGGGAGTAGGGGATCTAACTATGGCTACACCTTC
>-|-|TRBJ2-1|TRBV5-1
CASSLESGIVGNEQFF
TGCGCCAGCAGCTTGGAGTCCGGGATTGTGGGCAATGAGCAGTTCTTC
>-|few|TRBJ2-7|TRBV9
CASSVRWEDEQYF
TGTGCCAGCAGCGTAAGGTGGGAGGATGAGCAGTACTTC
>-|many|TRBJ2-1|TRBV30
CAWSIPPGEQFF
TGTGCCTGGAGTATCCCCCCCGGTGAGCAGTTCTTC
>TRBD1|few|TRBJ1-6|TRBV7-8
CASSLAGTGGSPLHF
TGTGCCAGCAGCTTAGCCGGGACAGGGGGTTCACCCCTCCACTTT
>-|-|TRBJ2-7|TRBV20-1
CSARLRGREQYF
TGCAGTGCTAGACTACGAGGCCGCGAGCAGTACTTC
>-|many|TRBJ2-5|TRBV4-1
CASSRLHGGTQYF
TGCGCCAGCAGCCGGTTACATGGGGGGACCCAGTACTTC
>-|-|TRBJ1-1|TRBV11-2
CASSPEAGRGGTEAFF
TGTGCCAGCAGCCCGGAGGCGGGCAGGGGAGGCACTGAAGCTTTCTTT
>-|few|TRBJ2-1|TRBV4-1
CASSQGLGLTGRIF
TGCGCCAGCAGCCAGGGCCTAGGACTAACTGGGAGGATCTTC
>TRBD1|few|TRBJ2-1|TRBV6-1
CASKYGQGAFQETQFF
TGTGCCAGCAAGTACGGACAGGGGGCTTTCCAAGAGACCCAGTTCTTC
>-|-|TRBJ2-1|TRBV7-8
CASSLLGRGRGNEQFF
TGTGCCAGCAGCTTATTGGGGCGGGGACGGGGGAATGAGCAGTTCTTC
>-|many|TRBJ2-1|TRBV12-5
CASGFKPPLESSYNEQFF
TGTGCTAGTGGTTTTAAGCCCCCGCTGGAGAGCTCCTACAATGAGCAGTTCTTC
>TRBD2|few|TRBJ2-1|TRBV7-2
CASSLPRLAGVWSSYNEQFF
TGTGCCAGCAGCTTACCCAGACTAGCGGGAGTTTGGAGCTCCTACAATGAGCAGTTCTTC
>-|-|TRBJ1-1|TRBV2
CASSEAWMGAEAFF
TGTGCCAGCAGTGAAGCGTGGATGGGAGCTGAAGCTTTCTTT
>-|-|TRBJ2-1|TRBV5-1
CASSLEWASSSYNEQFF
TGCGCCAGCAGCTTGGAGTGGGCCAGTAGCTCCTACAATGAGCAGTTCTTC
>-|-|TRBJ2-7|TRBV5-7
CASSLTPGSYNEQYF
TGTGCCAGTAGCTTGACCCCAGGTTCCTACAATGAGCAGTACTTC
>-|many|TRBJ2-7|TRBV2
CASNLRGEQYF
TGTGCCAGCAACCTTAGGGGCGAGCAGTACTTC
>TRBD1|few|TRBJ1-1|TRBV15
CATSGGITINTEAFF
TGTGCCACCTCAGGGGGAATTACCATCAACACTGAAGCTTTCTTT
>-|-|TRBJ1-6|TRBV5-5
CASSLGSLHF
TGTGCCAGCAGCTTGGGTAGCCTCCACTTT
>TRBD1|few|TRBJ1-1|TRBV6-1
CASSLTGVWTEAFF
TGTGCCAGCAGCCTGACAGGGGTGTGGACTGAAGCTTTCTTT
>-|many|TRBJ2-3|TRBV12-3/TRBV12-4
CASSSDSLGTDTQYF
TGTGCCAGCAGTTCCGACTCCTTGGGCACAGATACGCAGTATTTT
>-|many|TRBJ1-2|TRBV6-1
CASNHVDRNGYTF
TGTGCCAGCAACCACGTGGACCGTAATGGCTACACCTTC
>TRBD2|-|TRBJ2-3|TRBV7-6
CARTSHTDTQYF
TGTGCCAGGACTAGCCATACAGATACGCAGTATTTT
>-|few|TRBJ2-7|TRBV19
CASSIDYEQYF
TGTGCCAGTAGTATAGACTACGAGCAGTACTTC
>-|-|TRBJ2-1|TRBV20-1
CSASETGLQETQFF
TGCAGTGCTAGTGAGACAGGCCTTCAAGAGACCCAGTTCTTC
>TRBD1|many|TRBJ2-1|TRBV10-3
CAISESKGAGNEQFF
TGTGCCATCAGTGAAAGTAAGGGGGCAGGCAATGAGCAGTTCTTC
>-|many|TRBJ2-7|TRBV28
CASSFMGARGEQYF
TGTGCCAGCAGTTTCATGGGGGCGCGAGGCGAGCAGTACTTC
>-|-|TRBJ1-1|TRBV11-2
CASSWKDSTEAFF
TGTGCCAGCAGCTGGAAGGACAGCACTGAAGCTTTCTTT
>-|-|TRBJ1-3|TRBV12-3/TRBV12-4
CTSSLRGSAGNTIYF
TGTACCAGCAGTTTAAGGGGATCGGCCGGAAACACCATATATTTT
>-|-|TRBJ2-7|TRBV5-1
CASSLDGPIVYEQYF
TGCGCCAGCAGCTTGGATGGACCAATCGTCTACGAGCAGTACTTC
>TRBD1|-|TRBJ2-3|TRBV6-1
CASSGQGPPTDTQYF
TGTGCCAGCAGTGGACAGGGGCCCCCCACAGATACGCAGTATTTT
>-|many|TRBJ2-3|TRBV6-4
CASSDTTRRTDTQYF
TGTGCCAGCAGTGACACCACCAGACGCACAGATACGCAGTATTTT
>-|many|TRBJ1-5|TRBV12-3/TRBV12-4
CASSPGMSNQPQHF
TGTGCCAGCAGCCCTGGAATGAGCAATCAGCCCCAGCATTTT
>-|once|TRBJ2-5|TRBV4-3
CASSQGSRGETQYF
TGCGCCAGCAGCCAAGGGAGCAGGGGAGAGACCCAGTACTTC
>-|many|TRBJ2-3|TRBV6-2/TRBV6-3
CASSYGGARRTDTQYF
TGTGCCAGCAGTTACGGGGGGGCGCGGAGAACAGATACGCAGTATTTT
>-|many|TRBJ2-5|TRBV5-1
CASSLSLAETQYF
TGCGCCAGCAGCTTGAGCTTAGCGGAGACCCAGTACTTC
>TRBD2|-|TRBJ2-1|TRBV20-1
CSAIGREANEQFF
TGCAGTGCTATTGGGCGGGAGGCTAATGAGCAGTTCTTC
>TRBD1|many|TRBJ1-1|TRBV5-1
CASSLEGAGLQNTEAFF
TGCGCCAGCAGCTTGGAGGGGGCAGGGTTGCAGAACACTGAAGCTTTCTTT
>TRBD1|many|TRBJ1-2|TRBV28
CASSGGLQGDYGYTF
TGTGCCAGCAGCGGAGGGCTACAGGGGGACTATGGCTACACCTTC
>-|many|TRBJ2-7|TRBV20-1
CSARDPSYEQYF
TGCAGTGCTAGAGATCCGTCCTACGAGCAGTACTTC
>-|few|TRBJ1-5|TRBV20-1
CSAAEGNQPQHF
TGCAGTGCTGCCGAGGGTAATCAGCCCCAGCATTTT
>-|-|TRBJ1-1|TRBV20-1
CSATKGRMGTEAFF
TGCAGTGCTACGAAGGGGAGGATGGGCACTGAAGCTTTCTTT
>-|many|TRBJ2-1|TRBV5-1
CASSSLGLEQFF
TGCGCCAGCAGCTCCCTAGGTTTGGAGCAGTTCTTC
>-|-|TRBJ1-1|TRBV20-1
CSASHDATEAFF
TGCAGTGCTAGCCATGACGCTACTGAAGCTTTCTTT
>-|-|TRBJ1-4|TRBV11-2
CASNLDVTRTDKMFF
TGTGCCAGCAACTTAGATGTCACGCGGACCGACAAAATGTTTTTT
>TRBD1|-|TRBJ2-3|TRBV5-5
CASSFGQGALDTQYF
TGTGCCAGCAGCTTCGGACAGGGGGCATTGGATACGCAGTATTTT
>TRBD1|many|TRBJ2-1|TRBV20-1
CSAATGTVYNEQFF
TGCAGTGCCGCAACCGGGACAGTCTACAATGAGCAGTTCTTC
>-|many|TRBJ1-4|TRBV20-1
CSASHGVANEKLFF
TGCAGTGCTAGCCACGGTGTCGCTAATGAAAAACTGTTTTTT